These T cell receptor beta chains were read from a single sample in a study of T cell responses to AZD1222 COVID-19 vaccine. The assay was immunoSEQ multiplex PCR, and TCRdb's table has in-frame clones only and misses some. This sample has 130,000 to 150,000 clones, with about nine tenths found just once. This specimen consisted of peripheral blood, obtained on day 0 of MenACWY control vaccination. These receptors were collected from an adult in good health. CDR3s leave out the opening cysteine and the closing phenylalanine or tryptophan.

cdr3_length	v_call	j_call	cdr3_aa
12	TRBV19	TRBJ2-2	ATSDRGDTGELF
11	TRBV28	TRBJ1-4	ASADPVNEKLF
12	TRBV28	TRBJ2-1	ASSFLVAENEQF
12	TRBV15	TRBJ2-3	ATSRDPATDTQY
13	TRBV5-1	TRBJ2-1	ASSLKGRGRDEQF
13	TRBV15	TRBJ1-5	ATSRDPSGDQPQH
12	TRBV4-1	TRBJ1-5	ASSPDRAPEPQH
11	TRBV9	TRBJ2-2	ASSVGVSGELF
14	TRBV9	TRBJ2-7	ASSVGPQGRAYEQY
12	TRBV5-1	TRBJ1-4	ASSSDGDNEKLF
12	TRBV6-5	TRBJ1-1	ASGKTGDGTEAF
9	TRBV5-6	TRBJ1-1	ASSQGPEAF
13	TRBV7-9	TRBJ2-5	ASSRWSYSQETQY
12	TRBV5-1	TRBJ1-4	ASRQGVANEKLF
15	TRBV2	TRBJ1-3	ASSRNRDRGLSDTIY
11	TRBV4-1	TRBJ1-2	ASSQETPGGYT
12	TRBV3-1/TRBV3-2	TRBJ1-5	ASSLTALGQPQH
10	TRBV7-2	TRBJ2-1	ASSLSVHEQF
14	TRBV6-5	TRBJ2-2	ASSYSTGQRPGELF
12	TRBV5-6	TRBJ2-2	ASSWGQPTGELF
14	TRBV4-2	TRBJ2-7	ASSQDLSREGYEQY
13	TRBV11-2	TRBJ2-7	ASSLGQGAPNEQY
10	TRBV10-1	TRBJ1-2	ARFDLNYGYT
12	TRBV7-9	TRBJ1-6	ASSLEGANSPLH